One sample yielded the 19 T cell receptor beta chains listed below, sequenced in a study of shared clonotypes between healthy human individuals. Libraries were prepared by immunoSEQ multiplex PCR; TCRdb keeps only in-frame clonotypes and omits some of them. Of about 770,000 clones in the sample, approximately 72% are singletons; the top ten hold approximately 1.7%. Source material: memory CD4+ T cells sorted from blood. As to subset: CD45RA-negative fraction. Receptors originate from a woman in her 30s in good health.

V and J are TRBV18 and TRBJ1-1; D is perhaps TRBD1 (6 bases). Germline-derived CDR1 and CDR2 are KGHSH and LQKENI. V was cut by 3 bases and J by 1 base, with 24 bases left in between. The CDR3 is 19 amino acids. The DNA of the CDR3 is TGTGCCAGCTCACCGAGGGGGGGCGCGAAGATCCCCGCGAACACTGAAGCTTTCTTT. It codes for CASSPRGGAKIPANTEAFF.

The chain joins TRBV5-1 to TRBJ2-2; 7 bases align to TRBD1. CDR1 is SGHRS and CDR2 is YFSETQ in the germline V gene. This CDR3 region has 15 residues. V lost 5 bases and J lost 7; bases outside the gene matches: 11. CDR3 region: CASSTGTEGVGELFF. The CDR3 nucleotides read TGCGCCAGCAGTACCGGGACAGAAGGAGTCGGGGAGCTGTTTTTT.

This clone was recorded at least ten times. The genes are TRBV11-3 and TRBJ1-1, with TRBD1 matching over 7 bases. The V segment lost 0 bases and the J segment 5 bases; nucleotides outside the gene matches: 0. Germline V gene sequence: CDR1 SGHNT, CDR2 YENEEA. This CDR3 comprises 13 residues. The CDR3 sequence is CASSLEQGTEAFF. CDR3 DNA: TGTGCCAGCAGCTTAGAACAGGGGACTGAAGCTTTCTTT.

V is TRBV10-1 and J is TRBJ2-4; possible D gene TRBD2, 5 bases. Germline lookup yields CDR1 WNHNN and CDR2 SYGVQD (reference sequence). Trimming took off 3 bases at V and 6 bases at J, with 12 bases between the two ends. This CDR3 is built from 14 residues. CDR3 nucleotides: TGCGCCAGCAGTGATTCGGGGTTCGGAAACATTCAGTACTTC. Amino acid sequence: CASSDSGFGNIQYF.

This clone appeared a single time. The chain combines TRBV11-2 with TRBJ2-1; D may be TRBD2 (6 bases). The CDR3 extends over 13 amino acids. Trimming left V 5 bases short and J 1 base short, with 6 bases between. CDR1 SGHAT and CDR2 FQNNGV come from the germline V gene. The CDR3 coding sequence is TGTGCCAGCAGCGCGGGATCCTACAATGAGCAGTTCTTC. Translating it yields CASSAGSYNEQFF.

The chain combines TRBV19 with TRBJ1-5; TRBD1 aligns across 10 bases. Trimming took 3 bases from V and 6 from J; bases not matched to a gene: 5. The CDR3 has 15 residues. Germline CDR1 reads LNHDA; CDR2 reads SQIVND (reference sequence). CDR3 nucleotide sequence: TGTGCCAGTAGTATGACAGGGGGCGACGGTCAGCCCCAGCATTTT. This translates into CASSMTGGDGQPQHF.

The chain uses TRBV7-2 and TRBJ2-2, with 9 nucleotides matching TRBD1. This CDR3 region has 15 residues. The germline V gene encodes CDR1 SGHTA and CDR2 FQGNSA. With V trimmed by 5 bases and J by 5 bases, 6 bases remained unmatched. For the CDR3, the DNA is TGTGCCAGCAGCCGATGGACAGGGGAGACCGGGGAGCTGTTTTTT. It encodes CASSRWTGETGELFF. The full variable domain, completed using reference TRBV7-2 and TRBJ2-2, is GAGVSQSPSNKVTEKGKDVELRCDPISGHTALYWYRQSLGQGLEFLIYFQGNSAPDKSGLPSDRFSAERTGGSVSTLTIQRTQQEDSAVYLCASSRWTGETGELFFGEGSRLTVL.

As to this clone: Other nucleotide sequences from this sample produce the same CDR3. The chain employs TRBV18 and TRBJ1-5; D call uncertain. CDR3 length equals 12 residues. From germline, CDR1 is KGHSH and CDR2 LQKENI. V lost 2 bases to trimming and J lost 4 bases, with 3 bases between them. CDR3 nucleotide sequence: TGTGCCAGCTCACCAGGGAATCAGCCCCAGCATTTT. It codes for CASSPGNQPQHF.

The CDR3 nucleotides read TGTGCCAGCAGTGCGGGTCCTAGCACAGATACGCAGTATTTT. Its protein product is CASSAGPSTDTQYF. The rearrangement uses TRBV28 and TRBJ2-3; possible D gene TRBD2, 5 bases. The CDR3 is 14 amino acids. Germline V gives CDR1 MDHEN, CDR2 SYDVKM. V shed 5 bases and J shed 0 bases, with 9 bases lying between them.

This chain connects TRBV11-1 to TRBJ2-2; D is perhaps TRBD2 (7 bases). V shed 2 bases and J shed 6 bases, with 19 bases lying between them. CDR1 is SGHAT and CDR2 is FQDESV in the germline V gene (reference sequence). The CDR3 extends over 17 amino acids. The CDR3, as DNA: TGTGCCAGCAGCTTAATGACTAGCCCGAGGGGGGCCGGGGAGCTGTTTTTT. Residues: CASSLMTSPRGAGELFF.

The chain recombines TRBV30 with TRBJ2-7; D is perhaps TRBD1 (5 bases). The CDR3 loop spans 13 amino acids. Germline V gives CDR1 GTSNPN, CDR2 SVGIG (reference sequence). V lost 3 bases and J lost 2, with 11 bases in between. The CDR3 nucleotides are TGTGCCTGGAGGAGATTAGGGGCCTACGAGCAGTACTTC. Amino acid sequence: CAWRRLGAYEQYF.

The chain links TRBV29-1 to TRBJ2-5; possibly TRBD2 for D (5 bases). Germline CDR1 is SQVTM and CDR2 is ANQGSEA. The CDR3 has 13 amino acids. Trimming took 2 bases from V and 1 from J, leaving 8 bases between them. CDR3 protein: CSVELGSQETQYF. The CDR3 DNA is TGCAGCGTTGAATTGGGGAGCCAAGAGACCCAGTACTTC.

This sequence joins TRBV13 and TRBJ1-5, with 11 bases aligning to TRBD1. CDR3 size: 15 residues. V lost 5 bases and J lost 4; bases outside the gene matches: 4. Germline CDR1 and CDR2: PRHDT and FYEKMQ (reference sequence). CDR3 DNA: TGTGCCAGCAGCATCGGACAGGGGGCGAATCAGCCCCAGCATTTT. Amino acid sequence: CASSIGQGANQPQHF. The variable domain in full, completed from reference TRBV13 and TRBJ1-5, reads AAGVIQSPRHLIKEKRETATLKCYPIPRHDTVYWYQQGPGQDPQFLISFYEKMQSDKGSIPDRFSAQQFSDYHSELNMSSLELGDSALYFCASSIGQGANQPQHFGDGTRLSIL.

V usage is TRBV6-5 and J usage is TRBJ1-5; D call uncertain. The germline V gene encodes CDR1 MNHEY and CDR2 SVGAGI. V was cut by 8 bases and J by 1 base, with 9 bases left in between. The CDR3 length is 13 residues. CDR3 in DNA: TGTGCCAGCTCAAGTTGGAGCAATCAGCCCCAGCATTTT. Translating it yields CASSSWSNQPQHF.

The genes are TRBV10-1 and TRBJ2-3; D not certain. Germline values: CDR1 WNHNN, CDR2 SYGVQD (reference sequence). Trimming took off 6 bases at V and 12 bases at J, with 19 bases between the two ends. The CDR3 consists of 13 residues. In DNA, the CDR3 is TGCGCCAGCAGCCGGCTCCCCCTGGATGAACAGTATTTT. Translating gives CASSRLPLDEQYF.

J is TRBJ2-7 and V is TRBV27; TRBD2 agrees at 7 bases. Looked up from germline, CDR1 is MNHEY and CDR2 is SMNVEV (reference sequence). The CDR3 length is 15 residues. V shed 5 bases, J shed 6 bases, and the junction held 13 bases outside the gene matches. The CDR3 DNA follows: TGTGCCAGCAGTCCAAAGACTAGCAGAGGAGGCGAGCAGTACTTC. Protein: CASSPKTSRGGEQYF.

This clone was counted a few times. Other nucleotide sequences from this sample produce the same CDR3. The V and J genes are TRBV5-6 and TRBJ1-1; 10 bases are shared with TRBD1. The CDR3 runs 18 residues. In germline, CDR1 is SGHDT, CDR2 YYEEEE. Trimming removed 3 bases from V and 0 bases from J; junction bases left unmatched: 11. The CDR3 protein is CASSWGWTGGNLNTEAFF. CDR3 sequence (DNA): TGTGCCAGCAGCTGGGGGTGGACAGGGGGTAATCTGAACACTGAAGCTTTCTTT.

This clone was counted between two and nine times. The J gene is TRBJ2-1, the V gene TRBV6-6; possible D gene TRBD2, 7 bases. Between the trimmed V and J ends, which lost 7 bases and 10 bases, there was a span of 23 bases. Germline lookup yields CDR1 MNHNY and CDR2 SVGAGI (reference sequence). This CDR3 has 15 amino acids. The DNA of the CDR3 is TGTGCCAGCACAATGTCAATTCGGGGGGCAGGGGAGCAGTTCTTC. Its translation is CASTMSIRGAGEQFF.

The V gene is TRBV5-1, the J gene TRBJ2-6; D is undetermined. The germline gives CDR1 SGHRS, CDR2 YFSETQ. This CDR3 is built from 16 residues. V lost 3 bases and J lost 0, with 10 bases in between. The CDR3 region has the DNA TGCGCCAGCAGCTGGCCTTCTAGCTCTGGGGCCAACGTCCTGACTTTC. Amino acid sequence: CASSWPSSSGANVLTF. The whole variable domain, filled in from reference TRBV5-1 and TRBJ2-6, reads KAGVTQTPRYLIKTRGQQVTLSCSPISGHRSVSWYQQTPGQGLQFLFEYFSETQRNKGNFPGRFSGRQFSNSRSEMNVSTLELGDSALYLCASSWPSSSGANVLTFGAGSRLTVL.